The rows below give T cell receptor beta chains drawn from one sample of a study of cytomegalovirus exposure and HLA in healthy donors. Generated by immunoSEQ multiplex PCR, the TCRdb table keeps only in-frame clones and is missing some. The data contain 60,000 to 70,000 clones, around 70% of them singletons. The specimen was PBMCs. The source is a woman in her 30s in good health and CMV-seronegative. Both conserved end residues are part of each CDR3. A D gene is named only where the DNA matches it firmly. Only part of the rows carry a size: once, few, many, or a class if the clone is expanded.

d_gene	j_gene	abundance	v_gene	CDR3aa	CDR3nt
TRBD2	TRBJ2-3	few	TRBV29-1	CSGTSGGVLWDTQYF	TGCAGCGGAACTAGCGGGGGGGTTCTGTGGGATACGCAGTATTTT
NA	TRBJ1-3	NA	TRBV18	CASSPLGAFDGNTIYF	TGTGCCAGCTCACCCCTGGGGGCCTTCGATGGAAACACCATATATTTT
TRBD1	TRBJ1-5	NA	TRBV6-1	CASSERDRDSQHF	TGTGCCAGCAGTGAACGAGACCGGGACAGCCAGCATTTT
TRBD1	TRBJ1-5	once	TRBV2	CASNDRASQPQHF	TGTGCCAGCAATGACAGGGCATCTCAGCCCCAGCATTTT
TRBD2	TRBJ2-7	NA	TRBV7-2	CASRSSAGVLYEQYF	TGTGCCAGCAGGAGTAGCGCGGGGGTTCTCTACGAGCAGTACTTC
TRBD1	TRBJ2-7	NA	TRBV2	CASSGTGVGLGEQYF	TGTGCCAGCAGTGGGACAGGGGTGGGTCTGGGTGAGCAGTACTTC
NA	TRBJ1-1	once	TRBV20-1	CSAPLNTEAFF	TGCAGTGCTCCCCTTAATACTGAAGCTTTCTTT
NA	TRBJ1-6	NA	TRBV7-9	CASRETGPNSPLHF	TGTGCCAGCAGGGAAACAGGGCCCAATTCACCCCTCCACTTT
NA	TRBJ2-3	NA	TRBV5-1	CASSLELANTDTQYF	TGCGCCAGCAGCTTGGAACTAGCTAACACAGATACGCAGTATTTT
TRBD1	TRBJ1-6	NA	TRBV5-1	CASAGSGTGGSSYNSPLHF	TGCGCCAGCGCGGGATCCGGGACAGGGGGTTCCTCCTATAATTCACCCCTCCACTTT
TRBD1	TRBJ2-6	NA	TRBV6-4	CASFRTGLSGANVLTF	TGTGCCAGCTTCAGGACAGGGCTCTCCGGGGCCAACGTCCTGACTTTC
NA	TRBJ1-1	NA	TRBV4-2	CASSQGFVGRTEAFF	TGTGCCAGCAGCCAAGGTTTTGTGGGGAGGACTGAAGCTTTCTTT
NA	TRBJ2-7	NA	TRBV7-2	CASSLGRVSGRAYEQYF	TGTGCCAGCAGCTTAGGAAGGGTTAGCGGACGAGCCTACGAGCAGTACTTC
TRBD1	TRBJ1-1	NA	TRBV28	CASSFLGGGWTEAFF	TGTGCCAGCAGTTTTTTAGGGGGCGGGTGGACTGAAGCTTTCTTT
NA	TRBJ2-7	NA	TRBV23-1	CASSRATQGSSYEQYF	TGCGCCAGCAGTCGCGCCACCCAGGGGAGCTCCTACGAGCAGTACTTC
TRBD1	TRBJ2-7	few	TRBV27	CASSRTGTSGYEQYF	TGTGCCAGCAGCAGGACAGGGACTTCGGGGTACGAGCAGTACTTC
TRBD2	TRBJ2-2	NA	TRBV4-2	CASSQGFQRGNTGELFF	TGTGCCAGCAGCCAAGGTTTCCAGCGGGGGAACACCGGGGAGCTGTTTTTT
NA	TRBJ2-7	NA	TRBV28	CASSTLALRGSLGEQYF	TGTGCCAGCAGTACCCTAGCTCTTCGGGGGTCCCTAGGAGAGCAGTACTTC
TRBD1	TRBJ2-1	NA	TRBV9	CASSVSRTGGDEQFF	TGTGCCAGCAGCGTAAGCCGGACAGGGGGCGATGAGCAGTTCTTC
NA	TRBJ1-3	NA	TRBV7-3	CASSLSAADGNTIYF	TGTGCCAGCAGCTTAAGCGCGGCCGACGGAAACACCATATATTTT
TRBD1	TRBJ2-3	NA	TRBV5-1	CASSLGRTGGTDTQYF	TGCGCCAGCAGCTTGGGTCGTACAGGGGGAACAGATACGCAGTATTTT
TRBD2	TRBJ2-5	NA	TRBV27	CASSFAASGGLGETQYF	TGTGCCAGCAGTTTTGCTGCCAGCGGGGGTCTGGGCGAGACCCAGTACTTC
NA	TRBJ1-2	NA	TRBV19	CASSMEQYTANYGYTF	TGTGCCAGTAGTATGGAACAGTATACCGCTAACTATGGCTACACCTTC
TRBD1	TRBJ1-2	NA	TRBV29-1	CSVVNGTGGERTNYGYTF	TGCAGCGTTGTTAACGGGACAGGGGGCGAAAGGACTAACTATGGCTACACCTTC
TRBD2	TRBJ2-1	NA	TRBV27	CASKLFGASGDFSYNEQFF	TGTGCCAGCAAACTCTTCGGGGCTAGCGGGGATTTCTCCTACAATGAGCAGTTCTTC
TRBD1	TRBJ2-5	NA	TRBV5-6	CASSFGQGYETQYF	TGTGCCAGCAGCTTCGGACAGGGGTATGAGACCCAGTACTTC
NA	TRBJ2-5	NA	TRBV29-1	CSVEQRGGLLGETQYF	TGCAGTGTAGAACAGAGGGGGGGCCTCCTGGGGGAGACCCAGTACTTC
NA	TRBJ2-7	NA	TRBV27	CASSLSFGGSSYEQYF	TGTGCCAGCAGTTTATCGTTCGGGGGAAGCTCCTACGAGCAGTACTTC
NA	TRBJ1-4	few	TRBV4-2	CASSQGLTVPNEKLFF	TGTGCCAGCAGCCAAGGGTTGACAGTGCCTAATGAAAAACTGTTTTTT
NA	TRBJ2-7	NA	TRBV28	CASNTIPNFYEQYF	TGTGCCAGCAATACCATCCCTAACTTCTACGAGCAGTACTTC
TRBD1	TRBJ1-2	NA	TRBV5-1	CASSAQGNRDYGYTF	TGCGCCAGCAGCGCACAGGGGAATCGGGACTATGGCTACACCTTC
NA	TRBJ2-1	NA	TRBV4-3	CASSQDQGPYNEQFF	TGCGCCAGCAGCCAAGACCAGGGCCCCTACAATGAGCAGTTCTTC
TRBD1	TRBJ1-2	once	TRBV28	CASSTNRGVYGYTF	TGTGCCAGCAGTACCAACAGGGGGGTCTATGGCTACACCTTC
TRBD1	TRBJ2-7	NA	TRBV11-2	CASSLRDRGSSSYEQYF	TGTGCCAGCAGCCTCCGGGACAGGGGGTCGAGCTCCTACGAGCAGTACTTC
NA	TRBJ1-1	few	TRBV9	CASSVGVSGTEAFF	TGTGCCAGCAGCGTAGGAGTTAGTGGCACTGAAGCTTTCTTT
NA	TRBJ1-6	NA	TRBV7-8	CASSPSDYNSPLHF	TGTGCCAGCAGCCCTTCAGACTATAATTCACCCCTCCACTTT
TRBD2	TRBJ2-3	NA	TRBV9	CASSVEASGLTDTQYF	TGTGCCAGCAGCGTAGAAGCTAGCGGGTTAACAGATACGCAGTATTTT
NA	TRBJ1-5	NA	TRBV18	CASSPSPRGQPQHF	TGTGCCAGCTCACCATCTCCGCGCGGTCAGCCCCAGCATTTT
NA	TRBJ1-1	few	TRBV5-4	CASSLGGGPTEAFF	TGTGCCAGCAGCTTGGGGGGGGGCCCCACTGAAGCTTTCTTT
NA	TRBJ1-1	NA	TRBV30	CAWSVTPQNTEAFF	TGTGCCTGGAGTGTAACACCACAGAACACTGAAGCTTTCTTT
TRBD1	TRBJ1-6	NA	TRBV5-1	CASSPEGTAYNSPLHF	TGCGCCAGCAGCCCAGAGGGGACAGCCTATAATTCACCCCTCCACTTT
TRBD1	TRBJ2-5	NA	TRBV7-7	CASSLGRDRRRETQYF	TGTGCCAGCAGCTTAGGCCGGGACAGGAGGCGAGAGACCCAGTACTTC
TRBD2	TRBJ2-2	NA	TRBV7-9	CASSPRERGNTGELFF	TGTGCCAGCAGCCCCAGGGAGCGGGGGAACACCGGGGAGCTGTTTTTT
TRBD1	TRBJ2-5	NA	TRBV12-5	CASASGTGIETQYF	TGTGCTAGTGCCTCCGGGACAGGGATAGAGACCCAGTACTTC